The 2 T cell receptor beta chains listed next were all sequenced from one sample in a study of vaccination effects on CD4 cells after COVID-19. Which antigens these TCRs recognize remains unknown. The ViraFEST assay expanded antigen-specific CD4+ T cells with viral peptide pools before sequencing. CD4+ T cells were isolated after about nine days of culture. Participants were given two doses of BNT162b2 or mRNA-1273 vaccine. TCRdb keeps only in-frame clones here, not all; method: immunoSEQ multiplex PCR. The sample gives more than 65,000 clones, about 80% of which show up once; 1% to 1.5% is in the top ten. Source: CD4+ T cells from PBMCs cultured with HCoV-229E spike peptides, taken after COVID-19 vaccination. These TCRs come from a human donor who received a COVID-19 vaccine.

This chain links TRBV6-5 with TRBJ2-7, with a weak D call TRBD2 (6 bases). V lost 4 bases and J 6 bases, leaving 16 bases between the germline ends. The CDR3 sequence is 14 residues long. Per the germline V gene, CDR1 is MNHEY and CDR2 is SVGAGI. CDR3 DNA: TGTGCCAGCAGTTCGACCGGGACTGATGGCGAGCAGTACGTC. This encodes CASSSTGTDGEQYV.

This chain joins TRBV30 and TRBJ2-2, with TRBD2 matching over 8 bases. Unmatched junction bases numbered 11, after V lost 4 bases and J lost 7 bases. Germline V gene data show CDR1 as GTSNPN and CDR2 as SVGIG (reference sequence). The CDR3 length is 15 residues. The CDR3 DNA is TGTGCCTGGATCCCACGGGGACTAGTGGGCGGGGAGCTGTTTTTT. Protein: CAWIPRGLVGGELFF.